One and the same sample provided the 29 T cell receptor beta chains below, sequenced in a study of shared T cell receptors in the human thymus. The table came from immunoSEQ multiplex PCR; TCRdb's copy has only in-frame clones and leaves some out. The sample yields some 660,000 clones, 70% to 90% seen once. This same sample was also taken into another study, of human thymus T cells.

The sample consisted of thymocytes. Receptors were obtained from a boy in the first two years of life with a congenital heart defect.

The chain is built from TRBV11-2 and TRBJ2-2, with 10 bases that match TRBD2. Germline CDR1 reads SGHAT; CDR2 reads FQNNGV. V lost 7 bases and J lost 5; bases outside the gene matches: 10. The CDR3 spans 16 residues. CDR3 amino acids: CASICYELAGTGELFF. CDR3 in DNA: TGTGCCAGCATCTGCTATGAACTAGCGGGAACCGGGGAGCTGTTTTTT.

The rearrangement joins TRBV6-5 to TRBJ2-3; TRBD2 is a possible D gene (6 bases). The ends were cut back, 6 bases at V and 0 bases at J, with 10 bases in the middle. Germline V lookup: CDR1 MNHEY, CDR2 SVGAGI. This CDR3 contains 14 residues. Here the CDR3 DNA reads TGTGCCAGCAGCCCCGGGACTAGCACAGATACGCAGTATTTT. This codes for CASSPGTSTDTQYF.

The gene calls are TRBV15 and TRBJ2-7; 11 nucleotides align to TRBD2. Looked up from germline, CDR1 is LNHNV and CDR2 is YYDKDF (reference sequence). CDR3 length equals 18 residues. V lost 0 bases to trimming and J lost 3 bases; unmatched junction nucleotides: 10. CDR3 sequence (DNA): TGTGCCACCAGCAGAGACACGGGACTAGCGGATTTCTTCTACGAGCAGTACTTC. Translation: CATSRDTGLADFFYEQYF.

The chain couples TRBV29-1 to TRBJ1-1; 7 nucleotides align to TRBD1. V lost 7 bases and J lost 2; bases outside the gene matches: 16. The CDR3 is made up of 16 amino acids. Germline loops: CDR1 SQVTM, CDR2 ANQGSEA. CDR3 bases: TGCAGCGCGGGGGGGAGTGGTGACAGGGACAACACTGAAGCTTTCTTT. Translating it yields CSAGGSGDRDNTEAFF.

This chain joins TRBV28 and TRBJ1-1, with 8 bases aligning to TRBD1. V dropped 3 bases and J dropped 3; count of bases not matched to a gene: 15. The CDR3 is 18 amino acids. Germline V gene lookup returns CDR1 MDHEN and CDR2 SYDVKM. CDR3 sequence reads: CASSLKGMRDRIHTEAFF. CDR3 sequence (DNA): TGTGCCAGCAGTTTGAAGGGTATGCGGGACAGGATCCACACTGAAGCTTTCTTT.

The chain couples TRBV6-5 to TRBJ2-1; 8 bases align to TRBD1. Germline CDR1 is MNHEY and CDR2 is SVGAGI. The CDR3 is made up of 15 amino acids. V trimming: 2 bases; J trimming: 7 bases; junction bases outside the gene matches: 7. CDR3 region: CASSYMQGARNEQFF. In nucleotides, the CDR3 is TGTGCCAGCAGTTACATGCAGGGGGCGCGTAATGAGCAGTTCTTC.

The genes are TRBV18 and TRBJ1-2; D might be TRBD1 (6 bases). Trimming took off 1 base at V and 1 base at J, with 16 bases between the two ends. The germline CDR1 and CDR2 sequences are KGHSH and LQKENI. The CDR3 has 17 amino acids. In DNA form, the CDR3 reads TGTGCCAGCTCACCACTGACAGGTCCCGGGGTTAACTATGGCTACACCTTC. Its protein is CASSPLTGPGVNYGYTF.

The rearrangement uses TRBV9 and TRBJ1-2; 9 nucleotides match TRBD1. This CDR3 has 12 amino acids. CDR1 SGDLS and CDR2 YYNGEE come from the germline V gene. After removal of 3 bases from V and 8 bases from J, the junction contained 2 bases not matched to a gene. As DNA, the CDR3 is TGTGCCAGCAGCGAGGGACAGGGAGGCTACACCTTC. This codes for CASSEGQGGYTF. Full variable domain (outside the CDR3, taken from reference TRBV9 and TRBJ1-2): DSGVTQTPKHLITATGQRVTLRCSPRSGDLSVYWYQQSLDQGLQFLIQYYNGEERAKGNILERFSAQQFPDLHSELNLSSLELGDSALYFCASSEGQGGYTFGSGTRLTVV.

The chain carries TRBV6-4 and TRBJ1-2, with a weak D call TRBD1 (6 bases). The CDR3 totals 14 residues. CDR1 MRHNA and CDR2 SNTAGT come from the germline V gene. Deletions cut 7 bases from V and 9 bases from J, with 21 bases between. As DNA, the CDR3 is TGTGCCAGCAAGGTTTTTGTAGGGGGACGGTGCTACACCTTC. Translated: CASKVFVGGRCYTF.

This clone was observed a handful of times. The chain recombines TRBV11-2 with TRBJ2-1; 8 nucleotides agree with TRBD2. Germline trimming cut 5 bases from V and 4 bases from J; bases unmatched to any gene: 7. CDR3 length equals 15 residues. The germline CDR1 and CDR2 sequences are SGHAT and FQNNGV. CDR3 sequence reads: CASSRTSITYNEQFF. CDR3 in DNA: TGTGCCAGCAGCCGGACTAGCATCACTTACAATGAGCAGTTCTTC.

The V call is TRBV7-2, the J call TRBJ1-5; no definite D call. The V gene lost 5 bases and the J gene lost 1 base, with 15 bases spanning the gap. The CDR3 totals 16 residues. Germline V gene sequence: CDR1 SGHTA, CDR2 FQGNSA. CDR3 bases: TGTGCCAGCAGCCCCTTAACGGAGGAGAGCAATCAGCCCCAGCATTTT. As protein: CASSPLTEESNQPQHF.

This clone appeared a single time. The chain is built from TRBV7-8 and TRBJ2-6; D uncertain. CDR1 and CDR2 (germline): SGHVS, FQNEAQ. The CDR3 consists of 14 residues. V was pared by 5 bases and J by 4 bases, with 9 bases between. The CDR3 nucleotides are TGTGCCAGCAGCCCCCCGGTCGGGGCCAACGTCCTGACTTTC. It translates to CASSPPVGANVLTF. The entire variable domain, with the rest obtained from reference TRBV7-8 and TRBJ2-6, is as follows: GAGVSQSPRYKVAKRGQDVALRCDPISGHVSLFWYQQALGQGPEFLTYFQNEAQLDKSGLPSDRFFAERPEGSVSTLKIQRTQQEDSAVYLCASSPPVGANVLTFGAGSRLTVL.

The chain has TRBV18 and TRBJ2-4; 8 nucleotides match TRBD1. Trimming removed 3 bases from V and 7 bases from J; junction bases left unmatched: 8. Germline CDR1 is KGHSH and CDR2 is LQKENI. The CDR3 sequence is 15 residues long. DNA of the CDR3: TGTGCCAGCTCACCGAGACAGGGGAGCTTTAACATTCAGTACTTC. It specifies CASSPRQGSFNIQYF.

This chain connects TRBV4-3 to TRBJ2-1; 8 bases agree with TRBD2. There are 17 residues in the CDR3. With 4 bases clipped from V and 7 bases from J, the junction kept 15 bases outside the gene matches. Looked up from germline, CDR1 is LGHNA and CDR2 is YSLEER. This CDR3 reads CASSPRFAGGPWNEQFF. CDR3 nucleotides: TGCGCCAGCAGCCCTCGTTTTGCGGGGGGCCCCTGGAATGAGCAGTTCTTC.

This clone was counted a single time. The V and J genes are TRBV30 and TRBJ2-3; possibly TRBD2 for D (7 bases). Germline lookup yields CDR1 GTSNPN and CDR2 SVGIG (reference sequence). The germline V and J ends were trimmed by 8 bases and 4 bases, with 22 bases remaining between them. The CDR3 length is 15 residues. CDR3 coding DNA: TGTGCCGGAGGGGCTTGGGGGGGCCACTCAGATACGCAGTATTTT. This translates into CAGGAWGGHSDTQYF.

V is TRBV5-1 and J is TRBJ2-1, with a weak D call TRBD2 (5 bases). This CDR3 has 16 amino acids. Germline V gives CDR1 SGHRS, CDR2 YFSETQ. Trimming shortened V by 4 bases and J by 2 bases, and 16 bases separated the two germline ends. CDR3 loop: CASSQPLLETYNEQFF. In DNA form, the CDR3 reads TGCGCCAGCAGCCAACCTCTACTAGAAACCTACAATGAGCAGTTCTTC.

The chain carries TRBV5-1 and TRBJ1-2; TRBD1 aligns across 9 bases. CDR3 length: 13 residues. J gave up 7 bases and V 8 bases, and 9 bases lay outside the gene matches. Germline V gives CDR1 SGHRS, CDR2 YFSETQ. CDR3 amino acids: CASRDRAGCGYTF. As DNA, the CDR3 is TGCGCCAGTCGGGACAGGGCAGGTTGTGGCTACACCTTC.

This chain connects TRBV2 to TRBJ2-3; tentatively, D is TRBD2 (5 bases). The germline gives CDR1 SNHLY, CDR2 FYNNEI. Trimming stripped 7 bases from V and 0 bases from J, with 17 bases between. The length of the CDR3 is 16 residues. The CDR3 here is CASIIRSWTSTDTQYF. DNA for the CDR3: TGTGCCAGCATCATCCGGAGCTGGACTAGCACAGATACGCAGTATTTT.

This clone was observed a handful of times. The gene calls are TRBV4-3 and TRBJ2-1; TRBD2 agrees at 14 bases. V gave up 0 bases and J gave up 1 base; unmatched junction bases: 14. The V gene's germline CDR1 is LGHNA and CDR2 YSLEER. The CDR3 covers 22 residues. The CDR3 nucleotides read TGCGCCAGCAGCCAAGAAGTAAGAGGGACTAGCGGGGGTGCCCATTCCTACAATGAGCAGTTCTTC. Residues: CASSQEVRGTSGGAHSYNEQFF.

The rearrangement joins TRBV27 to TRBJ1-1, with 8 bases aligning to TRBD1. Germline lookup yields CDR1 MNHEY and CDR2 SMNVEV (reference sequence). V shed 4 bases and J 1 base; nucleotides not matched to a gene: 20. CDR3 length: 20 residues. The CDR3 region is CASSWLGQGKKGPPNTEAFF. CDR3 nucleotide sequence: TGTGCCAGCAGTTGGTTAGGACAGGGAAAAAAGGGTCCCCCGAACACTGAAGCTTTCTTT.

This clone showed up just once. The chain combines TRBV11-2 with TRBJ2-1; D ambiguous. CDR1 and CDR2 from the germline V gene are SGHAT and FQNNGV. CDR3 length equals 10 residues. V was shortened by 5 bases and J by 7 bases, with 3 bases between the two germline ends. The CDR3 loop is CASSPNEQFF. The CDR3 DNA is TGTGCCAGCAGCCCTAATGAGCAGTTCTTC.

J is TRBJ2-5 and V is TRBV15; 7 bases map to TRBD1. The CDR3 is 18 amino acids. In germline, CDR1 is LNHNV, CDR2 YYDKDF (reference sequence). With V trimmed by 1 base and J by 2 bases, 13 bases remained unmatched. CDR3 residues: CATSRAGPTGLGQETQYF. In nucleotides, the CDR3 is TGTGCCACCAGCAGAGCGGGACCGACAGGGTTAGGGCAAGAGACCCAGTACTTC. Full variable domain (rest looked up from reference TRBV15 and TRBJ2-5): DAMVIQNPRYQVTQFGKPVTLSCSQTLNHNVMYWYQQKSSQAPKLLFHYYDKDFNNEADTPDNFQSRRPNTSFCFLDIRSPGLGDTAMYLCATSRAGPTGLGQETQYFGPGTRLLVL.

The chain is built from TRBV4-3 and TRBJ2-5; 8 nucleotides agree with TRBD2. Germline V CDR1 and CDR2: LGHNA, YSLEER. The CDR3 covers 17 residues. The V segment lost 0 bases and the J segment 4 bases; nucleotides outside the gene matches: 10. Written as DNA, the CDR3 is TGCGCCAGCAGCCAAGAGGACGGGGGGGCAGGAGGAGAGACCCAGTACTTC. Protein: CASSQEDGGAGGETQYF.

This rearrangement joins TRBV15 to TRBJ2-7; D is perhaps TRBD1 (5 bases). The CDR3 totals 13 residues. V lost 0 bases to trimming and J lost 3 bases, with 6 bases between them. The germline V gene encodes CDR1 LNHNV and CDR2 YYDKDF (reference sequence). CDR3 sequence reads: CATSRDQGYEQYF. For the CDR3, the DNA is TGTGCCACCAGCAGAGATCAGGGCTACGAGCAGTACTTC.

V gene TRBV18 combines with J gene TRBJ1-1; 8 bases agree with TRBD1. The CDR3 extends over 13 amino acids. Germline loops: CDR1 KGHSH, CDR2 LQKENI. The ends lost 8 bases at V and 4 bases at J; junction bases unmatched: 6. CDR3 loop: CASTGGGRTEAFF. CDR3 in DNA: TGTGCCAGCACAGGGGGGGGCCGCACTGAAGCTTTCTTT.

This sequence joins TRBV5-6 and TRBJ1-5; 10 bases line up with TRBD1. The CDR3 has 15 amino acids. Per germline, CDR1 SGHDT and CDR2 YYEEEE. The V gene end was trimmed by 4 bases and the J gene end by 6 bases; junction bases not matched to a gene: 7. In nucleotides, the CDR3 is TGTGCCAGCAGCCTCTCCGGACAGGGGGTTCAGCCCCAGCATTTT. It specifies CASSLSGQGVQPQHF. The full variable domain, rest sourced from reference TRBV5-6 and TRBJ1-5, is DAGVTQSPTHLIKTRGQQVTLRCSPKSGHDTVSWYQQALGQGPQFIFQYYEEEERQRGNFPDRFSGHQFPNYSSELNVNALLLGDSALYLCASSLSGQGVQPQHFGDGTRLSIL.

V is TRBV15 and J is TRBJ2-7; D is possibly TRBD1 (6 bases). Trimming pared 0 bases from V and 4 bases from J, leaving 10 bases between. The CDR3 sequence is 14 residues long. Germline V lookup: CDR1 LNHNV, CDR2 YYDKDF (reference sequence). CDR3 protein: CATSRDRGGYEQYF. Written as DNA, the CDR3 is TGTGCCACCAGCAGAGATCGAGGGGGATACGAGCAGTACTTC.

The chain is built from TRBV4-1 and TRBJ1-2; D is ambiguous. Trimming removed 4 bases from V and 2 bases from J, with 11 bases in between. Germline V CDR1 and CDR2: MGHRA, YSYEKL. The CDR3 has 14 residues. The CDR3 loop is CASSLTRNNYGYTF. The CDR3 bases are TGCGCCAGCAGCCTAACGAGGAACAACTATGGCTACACCTTC.

The V gene is TRBV7-6, the J gene TRBJ1-1, with D possibly being TRBD1 (6 bases). The germline V gene has CDR1 SGHVS and CDR2 FNYEAQ. Trimming left V 5 bases short and J 4 bases short, with 11 bases between. The CDR3 has 13 residues. CDR3 sequence: CASSVGQTTEAFF. The CDR3 DNA reads as TGTGCCAGCAGCGTGGGACAAACCACTGAAGCTTTCTTT.